One and the same sample provided the 20 T cell receptor beta chains below, sequenced in a study of T cell responses to AZD1222 COVID-19 vaccine. Clones were sequenced by immunoSEQ multiplex PCR, and TCRdb holds only the in-frame ones, with some missing. The sample records 90,000 to 100,000 clones, about nine tenths being singletons. The sequencing here drew on peripheral blood, taken 28 days after the second AZD1222 dose. The receptors derive from an adult who received the AZD1222 COVID-19 vaccine.

This chain links TRBV12-3 or TRBV12-4 with TRBJ1-2; 8 bases fit TRBD1. Trimming removed 5 bases from V and 8 bases from J; junction bases left unmatched: 7. CDR3 length: 13 amino acids. For the CDR3, the DNA is TGTGCCAGCAGTCCGGGACAGGAGAGAGGCTACACCTTC. Amino acids: CASSPGQERGYTF.

A few counts support this clone. The gene calls are TRBV11-2 and TRBJ2-7, with D perhaps TRBD1 (5 bases). Trimming removed 1 base at V and 7 bases at J, with 11 bases between. The CDR3 extends over 13 amino acids. CDR1 and CDR2 from the germline V gene are SGHAT and FQNNGV. This CDR3 reads CASSLVRAGEQYF. The CDR3 DNA follows: TGTGCCAGCAGCTTAGTCAGGGCTGGAGAGCAGTACTTC.

V is TRBV2 and J is TRBJ1-5; weak D call: TRBD1 (6 bases). V was clipped by 3 bases and J by 6 bases, with 15 bases between them. Germline V gene data show CDR1 as SNHLY and CDR2 as FYNNEI. This CDR3 comprises 15 residues. The DNA for the CDR3 is TGTGCCAGCAGTGACTATCAGGGGCTTCGTCAGCCCCAGCATTTT. Amino acid sequence: CASSDYQGLRQPQHF.

The rearrangement links TRBV19 to TRBJ2-2; possible D gene TRBD1, 5 bases. The CDR3 extends over 16 amino acids. V lost 7 bases to trimming and J lost 0 bases, with 15 bases between them. The V gene's germline CDR1 is LNHDA and CDR2 SQIVND (reference sequence). The DNA for the CDR3 is TGTGCCAGTATACAGGAGTTCCGAGCGAACACCGGGGAGCTGTTTTTT. It yields the protein CASIQEFRANTGELFF.

V usage is TRBV30 and J usage is TRBJ1-1, with 8 bases lining up with TRBD1. The germline CDR1 and CDR2 sequences are GTSNPN and SVGIG (reference sequence). V dropped 4 bases and J dropped 4; count of bases not matched to a gene: 5. The CDR3 contains 13 residues. CDR3 sequence (DNA): TGTGCCTGGAACCGGGACAGGTTCACTGAAGCTTTCTTT. Protein: CAWNRDRFTEAFF.

The gene calls are TRBV15 and TRBJ1-6; D unresolved. CDR3 length: 13 amino acids. The germline gives CDR1 LNHNV, CDR2 YYDKDF (reference sequence). V lost 0 bases and J 7 bases, leaving 4 bases between the germline ends. This CDR3 is CATSREENSPLHF. CDR3 DNA: TGTGCCACCAGCAGAGAGGAGAATTCACCCCTCCACTTT.

V and J are TRBV18 and TRBJ1-2; unclear D gene. V was cut by 4 bases and J by 4 bases, with 19 bases left in between. Germline V gives CDR1 KGHSH, CDR2 LQKENI. The CDR3 sequence is 16 residues long. In DNA, the CDR3 is TGTGCCAGCTCACTAGACGCACCCCCCGCCAGCTATGGCTACACCTTC. It translates to CASSLDAPPASYGYTF.

This chain links TRBV27 with TRBJ2-7; 13 bases map to TRBD2. Germline lookup yields CDR1 MNHEY and CDR2 SMNVEV (reference sequence). The CDR3 length is 15 residues. Trimming took 5 bases from V and 4 from J; bases not matched to a gene: 5. CDR3 in DNA: TGTGCCAGCAGTCTGGGACTAGCGGGACAATACGAGCAGTACTTC. The encoded protein is CASSLGLAGQYEQYF.

The chain combines TRBV29-1 with TRBJ1-2; 7 bases are a match to TRBD1. The V gene end was trimmed by 5 bases and the J gene end by 1 base; junction bases not matched to a gene: 1. CDR3 length equals 12 residues. The germline V gene has CDR1 SQVTM and CDR2 ANQGSEA. CDR3 DNA: TGCAGCGTTCGGGACAGTAACTATGGCTACACCTTC. Translating gives CSVRDSNYGYTF.

The rearrangement uses TRBV15 and TRBJ2-2, with D possibly matching TRBD2 (6 bases). This CDR3 region has 15 residues. V lost 0 bases, J lost 5 bases, and 10 bases lay in between. CDR1 is LNHNV and CDR2 is YYDKDF in the germline V gene (reference sequence). In nucleotides, the CDR3 is TGTGCCACCAGCAGAGACCCTCGGGGGACCGGGGAGCTGTTTTTT. Residues: CATSRDPRGTGELFF. The complete variable domain, with remaining parts taken from reference TRBV15 and TRBJ2-2, reads DAMVIQNPRYQVTQFGKPVTLSCSQTLNHNVMYWYQQKSSQAPKLLFHYYDKDFNNEADTPDNFQSRRPNTSFCFLDIRSPGLGDTAMYLCATSRDPRGTGELFFGEGSRLTVL.

This clone was counted between two and nine times. This CDR3 is CASSSPLDRHEQYF. The CDR3, as DNA: TGTGCCAGCAGTTCCCCCCTCGACCGCCACGAGCAGTACTTC. The rearrangement links TRBV27 to TRBJ2-7; D gene uncertain. The CDR3 is 14 residues long. Germline V CDR1 and CDR2: MNHEY, SMNVEV (reference sequence). Trimming took off 4 bases at V and 5 bases at J, with 15 bases between the two ends.

This sequence joins TRBV6-5 and TRBJ2-1; the match to TRBD2 covers 8 bases. The CDR3 is 15 amino acids. J was trimmed by 7 bases and V by 0 bases; bases with no gene match: 5. Germline CDR1 MNHEY, CDR2 SVGAGI. The CDR3 here is CASSYSSGGGNEQFF. The DNA of the CDR3 is TGTGCCAGCAGTTACTCGTCCGGGGGGGGGAATGAGCAGTTCTTC.

The V call is TRBV5-1, the J call TRBJ1-4; D gene ambiguous. Germline V CDR1 and CDR2: SGHRS, YFSETQ. Trimming left V 4 bases short and J 7 bases short, with 17 bases between. The CDR3 is 15 residues long. CDR3 coding DNA: TGCGCCAGCAGCCCCCGACGGGTGGTAGGTGAAAAACTGTTTTTT. This codes for CASSPRRVVGEKLFF.

CDR3 coding DNA: TGCGCCAGCAGCCAATACCCCCAGGGGGCGGGTGGAAACACCATATATTTT. Protein sequence: CASSQYPQGAGGNTIYF. The chain links TRBV4-1 to TRBJ1-3, with 8 bases aligning to TRBD1. This CDR3 is built from 17 residues. V was clipped by 2 bases and J by 3 bases; unmatched bases: 9. Germline-derived CDR1 and CDR2 are MGHRA and YSYEKL.

The chain has TRBV28 and TRBJ1-5; tentative D call: TRBD1 (5 bases). The CDR3 sequence is 13 residues long. Germline CDR1 and CDR2: MDHEN and SYDVKM. The V end was cut by 5 bases, the J end by 6 bases, with 11 bases between. In DNA form, the CDR3 reads TGTGCCAGCAGTCCTCCGACAGTTCAGCCCCAGCATTTT. Amino acids: CASSPPTVQPQHF.

The V and J genes are TRBV6-6 and TRBJ1-2, with 7 bases aligning to TRBD1. The ends lost 5 bases at V and 6 bases at J; junction bases unmatched: 15. The CDR3 length is 16 residues. Germline CDR1 MNHNY, CDR2 SVGAGI (reference sequence). The CDR3 loop reads CASSQQQGRGQHGYTF. As DNA, the CDR3 is TGTGCCAGCAGTCAACAACAGGGGCGGGGACAGCATGGCTACACCTTC.

V usage is TRBV28 and J usage is TRBJ2-2, with TRBD2 matching 8 bases. V lost 0 bases and J lost 5; bases outside the gene matches: 8. Germline CDR1 is MDHEN and CDR2 is SYDVKM. This CDR3 has 17 residues. For the CDR3, the DNA is TGTGCCAGCAGTTTATGGACCGGGAGGGCCTCAACCGGGGAGCTGTTTTTT. Translation: CASSLWTGRASTGELFF.

The gene calls are TRBV18 and TRBJ1-1; 11 positions agree with TRBD1. From germline, CDR1 is KGHSH and CDR2 LQKENI. The CDR3 runs 15 residues. V was pared by 3 bases and J by 4 bases, with 4 bases of the junction left unmatched. This chain's CDR3 is CASSPWTGGGTEAFF. Written as DNA, the CDR3 is TGTGCCAGCTCACCTTGGACAGGGGGCGGCACTGAAGCTTTCTTT.

V is TRBV29-1 and J is TRBJ1-1; no definite D call. V lost 7 bases to trimming and J lost 1 base, with 13 bases between them. Germline V gene sequence: CDR1 SQVTM, CDR2 ANQGSEA. The CDR3 covers 13 residues. CDR3 residues: CSAQDGGNTEAFF. The CDR3 DNA reads as TGCAGCGCTCAAGATGGCGGGAACACTGAAGCTTTCTTT.

The chain is built from TRBV15 and TRBJ1-2; unclear D gene. This CDR3 region has 12 residues. Per germline, CDR1 LNHNV and CDR2 YYDKDF (reference sequence). The V end lost 9 bases, the J end lost 8 bases, and 16 bases lay between the germline ends. The CDR3: CATHGERWGYTF. The CDR3 nucleotides are TGTGCCACTCACGGGGAGCGCTGGGGCTACACCTTC.